These 29 T cell receptor beta chains were all obtained from the same sample, sequenced in a study of Ad26.COV2.S vaccination and SARS-CoV-2 variants. The treatment: some 20 received Ad26.COV2.S at low or high dose, single or two shots; about 5 received placebo; per-sample allocation not given. The investigators took samples on day 63 after the first vaccine or placebo injection. Repertoires were generated with immunoSEQ multiplex PCR, while TCRdb's copy carries only in-frame clones and drops some. Of some 420,000 clones listed, roughly 90% are singletons. The input for sequencing was peripheral blood, taken in a trial of Ad26.COV2.S vaccine versus placebo. The origin of the receptors is a person between 18 and 65 years old who received the Ad26.COV2.S COVID-19 vaccine or a placebo.

The chain joins TRBV25-1 to TRBJ1-6, with a weak D call TRBD1 (5 bases). This CDR3 has 14 amino acids. Germline CDR1 MGHDK, CDR2 SYGVNS. The V and J ends lost 1 base and 7 bases respectively, with 8 bases between them. This chain's CDR3 is CASSEWGQNSPLHF. The CDR3 region has the DNA TGTGCCAGCAGTGAATGGGGCCAAAATTCACCCCTCCACTTT.

The V and J genes are TRBV28 and TRBJ2-5; no clear D. This CDR3 has 14 amino acids. Germline assignment: CDR1 MDHEN and CDR2 SYDVKM. V shed 8 bases and J shed 3 bases, with 16 bases lying between them. CDR3 loop: CASVDRGLKETQYF. CDR3 nucleotides: TGTGCCAGCGTTGATCGCGGCCTTAAAGAGACCCAGTACTTC.

The chain combines TRBV6-5 with TRBJ2-2; D possibly corresponds to TRBD1 (5 bases). Trimming pared 0 bases from V and 6 bases from J, leaving 14 bases between. Looked up from germline, CDR1 is MNHEY and CDR2 is SVGAGI. The length of the CDR3 is 16 residues. This CDR3 reads CASSYSTQGSAGELFF. The CDR3, as DNA: TGTGCCAGCAGTTACTCGACGCAGGGAAGCGCCGGGGAGCTGTTTTTT.

This chain uses TRBV7-9 with TRBJ1-5; a weak D match, TRBD1 (5 bases). V lost 3 bases to trimming and J lost 2 bases, with 14 bases between them. The CDR3 totals 16 residues. Germline V lookup: CDR1 SEHNR, CDR2 FQNEAQ (reference sequence). CDR3 nucleotides: TGTGCCAGCAGCTTTGATGGCAGGGCGGGCAATCAGCCCCAGCATTTT. It codes for CASSFDGRAGNQPQHF.

V is TRBV11-2 and J is TRBJ2-3; TRBD2 might be the D (7 bases). Germline V gives CDR1 SGHAT, CDR2 FQNNGV. The length of the CDR3 is 17 residues. The germline V and J ends were trimmed by 5 bases and 5 bases, with 23 bases remaining between them. CDR3 loop: CASSVRRGGAPGDTQYF. CDR3 in DNA: TGTGCCAGCAGCGTTCGACGAGGGGGGGCTCCAGGAGATACGCAGTATTTT.

The chain employs TRBV5-3 and TRBJ1-6; 10 bases map to TRBD1. TRBV5-3 is an ORF for which the function is uncertain. This CDR3 spans 16 amino acids. J gave up 6 bases and V 4 bases, and 7 bases lay outside the gene matches. The CDR3 DNA follows: TGTGCCAGAAGCACCAGACAGGGGGCTTTTAATTCACCCCTCCACTTT. Translating gives CARSTRQGAFNSPLHF.

The chain couples TRBV12-5 to TRBJ2-5; D unclear. The CDR3 covers 13 residues. Germline values: CDR1 LGHNT, CDR2 FRNRAP. With 7 bases removed from V and 2 bases from J, the gap between germline ends came to 11 bases. Here the CDR3 DNA reads TGTGCTAGTGCGCTGGGAACACAAGAGACCCAGTACTTC. Amino acid sequence: CASALGTQETQYF.

The chain recombines TRBV5-6 with TRBJ2-1; D gene unclear. V dropped 0 bases and J dropped 6 bases, with 4 bases sitting between them. This CDR3 has 12 amino acids. From germline, CDR1 is SGHDT and CDR2 YYEEEE. CDR3 amino acids: CASSLAGNEQFF. For the CDR3, the DNA is TGTGCCAGCAGCTTGGCAGGCAATGAGCAGTTCTTC.

The count of this clone is one. The rearrangement joins TRBV28 to TRBJ2-7, with a possible D match to TRBD1 (6 bases). The CDR3 loop spans 14 amino acids. The V end was cut by 2 bases, the J end by 2 bases, with 10 bases between. The V gene's germline CDR1 is MDHEN and CDR2 SYDVKM. For the CDR3, the DNA is TGTGCCAGCAGTTTACAGGGGTTGACCTACGAGCAGTACTTC. Translation: CASSLQGLTYEQYF.

This chain links TRBV5-1 with TRBJ2-2; perhaps D is TRBD1 or TRBD2 (6 bases each). CDR3 length equals 16 residues. The V end was cut by 1 base, the J end by 4 bases, with 14 bases between. Germline V gene lookup returns CDR1 SGHRS and CDR2 YFSETQ. Here the CDR3 DNA reads TGCGCCAGCAGCTTGACCTGGGGGGCGAGCACCGGGGAGCTGTTTTTT. Amino acid sequence: CASSLTWGASTGELFF.

The rearrangement joins TRBV19 to TRBJ2-1; D remains unclear. Germline CDR1 LNHDA, CDR2 SQIVND (reference sequence). The CDR3 has 13 amino acids. Trimming removed 3 bases from V and 6 bases from J, with 9 bases in between. The DNA of the CDR3 is TGTGCCAGTAGTATGGACGGTTCCAATGAGCAGTTCTTC. Encoded protein: CASSMDGSNEQFF.

This sequence joins TRBV4-2 and TRBJ2-5; TRBD1 or TRBD2 may be the D gene (5 bases each). This CDR3 region has 15 residues. Germline V gene lookup returns CDR1 LGHNA and CDR2 YNFKEQ. The V end was cut by 1 base, the J end by 4 bases, with 13 bases between. In nucleotides, the CDR3 is TGTGCCAGCAGCCAAGGGGGTCGGGACGCAGAGACCCAGTACTTC. It is translated as CASSQGGRDAETQYF.

The V gene is TRBV5-1, the J gene TRBJ2-1; 11 bases are shared with TRBD2. V was pared by 3 bases and J by 4 bases, with 0 bases of the junction left unmatched. The CDR3 loop spans 14 amino acids. Germline-derived CDR1 and CDR2 are SGHRS and YFSETQ. The CDR3 DNA reads TGCGCCAGCAGCTGGACTAGCGGGTACAATGAGCAGTTCTTC. This gives the protein CASSWTSGYNEQFF.

The chain employs TRBV4-3 and TRBJ1-1; 12 nucleotides match TRBD1. There are 16 residues in the CDR3. V gave up 0 bases and J gave up 10 bases; unmatched junction bases: 9. Germline loops: CDR1 LGHNA, CDR2 YSLEER. CDR3 nucleotides: TGCGCCAGCAGCCAAGACTCCGGGACAGGGGGCGCGCCAGCTTTCTTT. This codes for CASSQDSGTGGAPAFF.

The genes are TRBV7-9 and TRBJ1-1, with a tentative D call TRBD1 (6 bases). The germline V and J ends were trimmed by 5 bases and 11 bases, with 15 bases remaining between them. The CDR3 contains 12 residues. Germline CDR1 is SEHNR and CDR2 is FQNEAQ (reference sequence). The CDR3 loop is CASSPVAGVAFF. The CDR3 coding sequence is TGTGCCAGCAGCCCAGTGGCAGGGGTGGCTTTCTTT.

This chain uses TRBV2 with TRBJ2-4, with unresolved D. Germline assignment: CDR1 SNHLY and CDR2 FYNNEI. Trimming removed 6 bases at V and 0 bases at J, with 12 bases between. The CDR3 is made up of 15 amino acids. CDR3 DNA sequence: TGTGCCAGCAGCAGGAGCGATATAGCCAAAAACATTCAGTACTTC. Its protein product is CASSRSDIAKNIQYF.

This clone was picked up a small number of times. The chain employs TRBV6-2 or TRBV6-3 and TRBJ1-5; D remains ambiguous. The CDR3 contains 18 residues. V lost 6 bases and J lost 5, with 26 bases in between. The V gene's germline CDR1 is MNHEY and CDR2 SVGEGT. CDR3 protein: CASSPDRGMPARDQPQHF. The CDR3 DNA reads TGTGCCAGCAGCCCGGACCGTGGTATGCCCGCCCGTGATCAGCCCCAGCATTTT.

This sequence joins TRBV28 and TRBJ2-3; tentative D call: TRBD2 (7 bases). With 5 bases removed from V and 2 bases from J, the gap between germline ends came to 20 bases. The CDR3 spans 17 residues. Germline V lookup: CDR1 MDHEN, CDR2 SYDVKM. The CDR3 sequence: CASSPTGIAGATDTQYF. CDR3 DNA: TGTGCCAGCAGTCCCACTGGCATTGCGGGGGCCACAGATACGCAGTATTTT.

The chain combines TRBV11-2 with TRBJ2-7; 12 bases are a match to TRBD2. V gave up 7 bases and J gave up 4 bases; unmatched junction bases: 8. Germline V gives CDR1 SGHAT, CDR2 FQNNGV. This CDR3 region has 15 residues. The CDR3 sequence is CASTHSTSGGYEQYF. The CDR3, as DNA: TGTGCCAGCACCCATTCGACTAGCGGGGGATACGAGCAGTACTTC. Together with reference TRBV11-2 and TRBJ2-7, the CDR3 gives the full variable domain: EAGVAQSPRYKIIEKRQSVAFWCNPISGHATLYWYQQILGQGPKLLIQFQNNGVVDDSQLPKDRFSAERLKGVDSTLKIQPAKLEDSAVYLCASTHSTSGGYEQYFGPGTRLTVT.

The chain recombines TRBV28 with TRBJ1-2; a weak D match, TRBD1 (5 bases). The CDR3 runs to 13 residues. Germline CDR1 MDHEN, CDR2 SYDVKM. Trimming removed 5 bases from V and 7 bases from J, with 14 bases in between. The CDR3 region has the DNA TGTGCCAGCAGTGTCGGCAGGGAACGTGGCTACACCTTC. Protein sequence: CASSVGRERGYTF.

The chain combines TRBV6-2 or TRBV6-3 with TRBJ1-2; 9 bases line up with TRBD1. The germline V gene has CDR1 MNHEY and CDR2 SVGEGT. This CDR3 contains 15 residues. With 0 bases clipped from V and 8 bases from J, the junction kept 7 bases outside the gene matches. The CDR3 coding sequence is TGTGCCAGCAGTTACTCCCGGGACAGGGTCGGCGGCTACACCTTC. Its translation: CASSYSRDRVGGYTF.

This clone has a handful of counts. The rearrangement links TRBV6-5 to TRBJ1-5; 7 bases are shared with TRBD1. The germline gives CDR1 MNHEY, CDR2 SVGAGI. V lost 4 bases and J lost 1; bases outside the gene matches: 4. The CDR3 is 15 residues long. The CDR3 protein is CASSSTGVSNQPQHF. CDR3 nucleotide sequence: TGTGCCAGCAGTTCAACAGGGGTCAGCAATCAGCCCCAGCATTTT.

The rearrangement joins TRBV25-1 to TRBJ1-2, with 8 bases identical to TRBD1. The CDR3 consists of 16 residues. The J segment lost 4 bases and the V segment lost 2 bases, leaving 9 bases of the junction unmatched. The V gene's germline CDR1 is MGHDK and CDR2 SYGVNS. The CDR3 region has the DNA TGTGCCAGCAGTGAAGCTACCCGGACAGGGACCTATGGCTACACCTTC. It is translated as CASSEATRTGTYGYTF.

V is TRBV6-5 and J is TRBJ2-2; 8 bases agree with TRBD2. V was pared by 4 bases and J by 6 bases, with 10 bases of the junction left unmatched. The CDR3 runs to 16 residues. Per germline, CDR1 MNHEY and CDR2 SVGAGI. The CDR3: CASSFIAGRGPGELFF. The CDR3 DNA is TGTGCCAGCAGTTTCATAGCGGGGCGAGGCCCCGGGGAGCTGTTTTTT.

V gene TRBV9 combines with J gene TRBJ2-6, with a tentative D call TRBD1 (6 bases). The CDR3 covers 18 residues. The germline V and J ends were trimmed by 0 bases and 3 bases, with 16 bases remaining between them. Germline V CDR1 and CDR2: SGDLS, YYNGEE. For the CDR3, the DNA is TGTGCCAGCAGCGTAGCCCTCTCACAGGGTTATGGGGCCAACGTCCTGACTTTC. As protein: CASSVALSQGYGANVLTF.

The genes are TRBV5-1 and TRBJ2-7; D not resolved. V was clipped by 2 bases and J by 0 bases, with 9 bases between them. Looked up from germline, CDR1 is SGHRS and CDR2 is YFSETQ. This CDR3 spans 14 amino acids. As DNA, the CDR3 is TGCGCCAGCAGCTTAAACACTGCCTCCTACGAGCAGTACTTC. It is translated as CASSLNTASYEQYF.

The chain has TRBV7-6 and TRBJ1-1; D not resolved. V was clipped by 1 base and J by 3 bases, with 9 bases between them. CDR1 is SGHVS, CDR2 FNYEAQ, per germline. CDR3 length equals 14 residues. CDR3 nucleotide sequence: TGTGCCAGCAGCTTAGGAGGTCGTGACACTGAAGCTTTCTTT. Its translation: CASSLGGRDTEAFF. Full variable domain (rest looked up from reference TRBV7-6 and TRBJ1-1): GAGVSQSPRYKVTKRGQDVALRCDPISGHVSLYWYRQALGQGPEFLTYFNYEAQQDKSGLPNDRFSAERPEGSISTLTIQRTEQRDSAMYRCASSLGGRDTEAFFGQGTRLTVV.

This chain links TRBV21-1 with TRBJ1-1; TRBD1 reflects the table's D call only, with no check against the DNA. TRBV21-1 is marked as a pseudogene. CDR3 length: 14 residues. The DNA for the CDR3 is TGTGCCAGCAGCAATGACAGAGAGAACACTGAAGCTTTCTTT. It translates to CASSNDRENTEAFF.

V is TRBV5-1 and J is TRBJ2-2; tentative D call: TRBD2 (7 bases). Germline-derived CDR1 and CDR2 are SGHRS and YFSETQ. This CDR3 has 15 residues. V was clipped by 0 bases and J by 4 bases, with 10 bases between them. This CDR3 is CASSLAGGLTGELFF. DNA of the CDR3: TGCGCCAGCAGCTTGGCCGGGGGGCTCACCGGGGAGCTGTTTTTT.